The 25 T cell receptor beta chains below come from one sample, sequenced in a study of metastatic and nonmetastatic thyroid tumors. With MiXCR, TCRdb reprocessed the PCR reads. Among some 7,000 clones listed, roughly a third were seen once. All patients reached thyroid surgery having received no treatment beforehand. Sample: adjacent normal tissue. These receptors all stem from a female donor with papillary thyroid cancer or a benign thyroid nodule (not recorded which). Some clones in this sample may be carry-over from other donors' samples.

The CDR3 sequence: CASSLETGGGYEQYF. DNA for the CDR3: TGTGCCAGCAGTCTAGAGACAGGGGGCGGGTACGAGCAGTACTTC. The chain uses TRBV12-3 or TRBV12-4 and TRBJ2-7, with TRBD1 identical over 10 bases. This CDR3 contains 15 residues. V dropped 5 bases and J dropped 4; count of bases not matched to a gene: 8.

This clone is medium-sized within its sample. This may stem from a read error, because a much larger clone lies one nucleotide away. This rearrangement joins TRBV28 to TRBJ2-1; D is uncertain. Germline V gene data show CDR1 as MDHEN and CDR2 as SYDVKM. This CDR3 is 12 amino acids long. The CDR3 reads CAGSLASNEQFF. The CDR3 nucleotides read TGTGCCGGCAGCCTTGCCAGCAATGAGCAGTTCTTC. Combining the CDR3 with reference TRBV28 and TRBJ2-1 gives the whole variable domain DVKVTQSSRYLVKRTGEKVFLECVQDMDHENMFWYRQDPGLGLRLIYFSYDVKMKEKGDIPEGYSVSREKKERFSLILESASTNQTSMYLCAGSLASNEQFFGPGTRLTVL.

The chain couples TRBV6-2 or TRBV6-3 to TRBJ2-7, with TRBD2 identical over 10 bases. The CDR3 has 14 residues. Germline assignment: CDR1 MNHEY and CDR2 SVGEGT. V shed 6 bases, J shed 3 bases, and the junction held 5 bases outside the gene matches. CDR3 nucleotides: TGTGCCAGCAGGAGGACTAGCGGATTCTACGAGCAGTACTTC. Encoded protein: CASRRTSGFYEQYF.

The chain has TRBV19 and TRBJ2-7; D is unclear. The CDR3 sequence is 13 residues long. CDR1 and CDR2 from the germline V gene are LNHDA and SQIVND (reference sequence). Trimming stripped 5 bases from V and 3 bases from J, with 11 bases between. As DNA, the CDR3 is TGTGCCAGTAGTTACGACGTTGACTACGAGCAGTACTTC. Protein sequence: CASSYDVDYEQYF.

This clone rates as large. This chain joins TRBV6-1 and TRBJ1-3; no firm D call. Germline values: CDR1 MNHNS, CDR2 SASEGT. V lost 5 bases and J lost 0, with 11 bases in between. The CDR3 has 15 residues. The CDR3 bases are TGTGCCAGCAGTTCTACGGGTCTCTCTGGAAACACCATATATTTT. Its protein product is CASSSTGLSGNTIYF.

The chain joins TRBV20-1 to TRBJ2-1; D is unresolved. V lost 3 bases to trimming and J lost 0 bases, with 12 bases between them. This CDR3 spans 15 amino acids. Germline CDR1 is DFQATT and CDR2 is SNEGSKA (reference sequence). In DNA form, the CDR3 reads TGCAGTGCTAGGAGCGCACCGAGCTCCTACAATGAGCAGTTCTTC. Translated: CSARSAPSSYNEQFF.

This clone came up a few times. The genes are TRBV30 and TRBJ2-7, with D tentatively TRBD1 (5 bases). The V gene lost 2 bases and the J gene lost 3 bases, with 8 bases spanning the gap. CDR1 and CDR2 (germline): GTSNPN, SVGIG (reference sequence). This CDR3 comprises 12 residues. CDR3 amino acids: CAWSIQGYEQYF. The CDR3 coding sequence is TGTGCCTGGAGTATCCAGGGCTACGAGCAGTACTTC.

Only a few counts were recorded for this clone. The CDR3 nucleotides read TGTGCCAGTAGTAGCAGGGACAACTCTGGAAACACCATATATTTT. The encoded protein is CASSSRDNSGNTIYF. The V gene is TRBV19, the J gene TRBJ1-3; TRBD1 might be the D (6 bases). Trimming removed 4 bases at V and 0 bases at J, with 10 bases between. This CDR3 region has 15 residues. Germline values: CDR1 LNHDA, CDR2 SQIVND (reference sequence).

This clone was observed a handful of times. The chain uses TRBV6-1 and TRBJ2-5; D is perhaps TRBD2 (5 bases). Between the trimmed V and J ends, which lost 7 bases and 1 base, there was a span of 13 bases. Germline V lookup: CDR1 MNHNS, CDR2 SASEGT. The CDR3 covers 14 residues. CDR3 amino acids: CASKWAGGQETQYF. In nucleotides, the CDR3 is TGTGCCAGCAAGTGGGCAGGAGGCCAAGAGACCCAGTACTTC.

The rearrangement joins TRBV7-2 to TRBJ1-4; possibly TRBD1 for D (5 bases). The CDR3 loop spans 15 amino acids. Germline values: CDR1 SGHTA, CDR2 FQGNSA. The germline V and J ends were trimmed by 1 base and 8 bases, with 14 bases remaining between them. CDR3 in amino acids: CASSLVSSGAEKLFF. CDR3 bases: TGTGCCAGCAGCTTAGTCTCTAGCGGGGCGGAAAAACTGTTTTTT.

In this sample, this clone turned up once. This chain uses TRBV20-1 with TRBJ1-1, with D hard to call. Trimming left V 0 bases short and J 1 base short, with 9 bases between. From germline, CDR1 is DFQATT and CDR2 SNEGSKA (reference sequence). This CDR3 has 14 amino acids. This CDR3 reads CSARDVEGNTEAFF. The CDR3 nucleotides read TGCAGTGCTAGAGATGTGGAGGGGAACACTGAAGCTTTCTTT.

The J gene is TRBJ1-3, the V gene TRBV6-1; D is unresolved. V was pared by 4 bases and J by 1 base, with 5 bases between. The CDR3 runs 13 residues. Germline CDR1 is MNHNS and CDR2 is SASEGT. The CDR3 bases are TGTGCCAGCAGTGGGGTATCTGGAAACACCATATATTTT. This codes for CASSGVSGNTIYF.

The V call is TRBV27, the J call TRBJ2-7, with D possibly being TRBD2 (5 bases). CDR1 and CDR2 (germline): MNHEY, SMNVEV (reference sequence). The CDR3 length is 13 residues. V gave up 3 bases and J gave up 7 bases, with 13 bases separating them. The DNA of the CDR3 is TGTGCCAGCAGTTTTAAGGACTTCGGGGAGCAGTACTTC. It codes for CASSFKDFGEQYF.

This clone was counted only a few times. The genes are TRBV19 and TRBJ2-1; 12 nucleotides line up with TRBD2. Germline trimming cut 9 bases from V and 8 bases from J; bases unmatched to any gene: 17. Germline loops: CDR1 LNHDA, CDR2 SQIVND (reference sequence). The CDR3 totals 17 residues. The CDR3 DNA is TGTGCCAGCTCAACCCGGACTAGCGGGACTCGATCCCATGAGCAGTTCTTC. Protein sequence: CASSTRTSGTRSHEQFF.

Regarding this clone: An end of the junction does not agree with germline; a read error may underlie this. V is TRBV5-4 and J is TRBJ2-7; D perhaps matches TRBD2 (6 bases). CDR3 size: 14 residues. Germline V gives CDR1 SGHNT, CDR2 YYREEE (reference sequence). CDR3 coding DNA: TGTGCCTGCAGCCCCGGACTTTTGGGGGGCGAGCAGTACTTC. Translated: CACSPGLLGGEQYF.

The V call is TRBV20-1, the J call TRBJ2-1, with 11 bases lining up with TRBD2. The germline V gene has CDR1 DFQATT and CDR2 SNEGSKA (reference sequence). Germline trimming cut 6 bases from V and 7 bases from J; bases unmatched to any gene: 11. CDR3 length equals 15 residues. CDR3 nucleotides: TGCAGTGCGAAGCTTAGCGGGAGGGCGGGTAATGAGCAGTTCTTC. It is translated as CSAKLSGRAGNEQFF.

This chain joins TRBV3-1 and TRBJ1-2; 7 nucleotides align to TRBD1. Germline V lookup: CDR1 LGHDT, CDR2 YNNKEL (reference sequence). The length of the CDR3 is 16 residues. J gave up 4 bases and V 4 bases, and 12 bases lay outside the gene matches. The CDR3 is CASSRSDRVVIYGYTF. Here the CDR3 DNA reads TGTGCCAGCAGCCGGAGTGACAGGGTGGTAATCTATGGCTACACCTTC.

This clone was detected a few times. The CDR3 DNA reads TGTGCCAGCTCAGGGGGCACTGAAGCTTTCTTT. As protein: CASSGGTEAFF. This sequence joins TRBV7-8 and TRBJ1-1; 7 bases are a match to TRBD1. V shed 8 bases, J shed 4 bases, and the junction held 1 base outside the gene matches. Per germline, CDR1 SGHVS and CDR2 FQNEAQ. This CDR3 spans 11 amino acids. The entire variable domain, with the rest obtained from reference TRBV7-8 and TRBJ1-1, is as follows: GAGVSQSPRYKVAKRGQDVALRCDPISGHVSLFWYQQALGQGPEFLTYFQNEAQLDKSGLPSDRFFAERPEGSVSTLKIQRTQQEDSAVYLCASSGGTEAFFGQGTRLTVV.

The DNA for the CDR3 is TGTGCCAGCAGCTACGGACTAGCGGGAGAGGGAGAGCAGTTCTTC. It yields the protein CASSYGLAGEGEQFF. V is TRBV11-1 and J is TRBJ2-1, with TRBD2 matching 13 bases. The junction had 7 bases not matched to a gene; V was cut back by 4 bases and J by 10 bases. There are 15 residues in the CDR3. Germline assignment: CDR1 SGHAT and CDR2 FQDESV (reference sequence).

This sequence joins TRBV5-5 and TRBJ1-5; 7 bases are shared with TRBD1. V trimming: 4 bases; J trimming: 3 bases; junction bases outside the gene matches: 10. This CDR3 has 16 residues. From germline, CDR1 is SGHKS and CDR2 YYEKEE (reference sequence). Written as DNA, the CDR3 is TGTGCCAGCAGCGAGGATCGACAGGGCCCCAATCAGCCCCAGCATTTT. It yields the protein CASSEDRQGPNQPQHF.

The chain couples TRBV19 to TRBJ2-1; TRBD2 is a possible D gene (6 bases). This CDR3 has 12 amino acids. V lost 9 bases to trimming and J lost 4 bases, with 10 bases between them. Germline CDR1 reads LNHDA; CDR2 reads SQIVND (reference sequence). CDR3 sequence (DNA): TGTGCCAGCCGGGACTTTTACAATGAGCAGTTCTTC. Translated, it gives CASRDFYNEQFF. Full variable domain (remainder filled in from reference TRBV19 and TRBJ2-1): DGGITQSPKYLFRKEGQNVTLSCEQNLNHDAMYWYRQDPGQGLRLIYYSQIVNDFQKGDIAEGYSVSREKKESFPLTVTSAQKNPTAFYLCASRDFYNEQFFGPGTRLTVL.

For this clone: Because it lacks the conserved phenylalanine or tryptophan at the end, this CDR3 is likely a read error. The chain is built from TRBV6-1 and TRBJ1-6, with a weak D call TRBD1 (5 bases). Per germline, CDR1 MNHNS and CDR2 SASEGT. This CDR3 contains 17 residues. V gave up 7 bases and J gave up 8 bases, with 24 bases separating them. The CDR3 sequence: CASTLLGGGPAYSPLHV. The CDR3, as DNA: TGTGCCAGCACCCTTCTCGGGGGGGGTCCGGCCTATTCACCCCTCCACGTT.

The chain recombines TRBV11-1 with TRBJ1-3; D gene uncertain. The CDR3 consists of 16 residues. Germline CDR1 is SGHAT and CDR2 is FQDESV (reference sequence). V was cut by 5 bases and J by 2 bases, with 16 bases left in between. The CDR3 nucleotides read TGTGCCAGCAGCCCTGCGATCGAAGTGCCTGGAAACACCATATATTTT. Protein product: CASSPAIEVPGNTIYF.

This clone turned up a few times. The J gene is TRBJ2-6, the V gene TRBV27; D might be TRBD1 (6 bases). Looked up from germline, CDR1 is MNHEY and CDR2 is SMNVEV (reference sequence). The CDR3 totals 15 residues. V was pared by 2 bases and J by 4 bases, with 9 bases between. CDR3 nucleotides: TGTGCCAGCAGTTTACAGGGGTCAGGGGCCAACGTCCTGACTTTC. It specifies CASSLQGSGANVLTF.

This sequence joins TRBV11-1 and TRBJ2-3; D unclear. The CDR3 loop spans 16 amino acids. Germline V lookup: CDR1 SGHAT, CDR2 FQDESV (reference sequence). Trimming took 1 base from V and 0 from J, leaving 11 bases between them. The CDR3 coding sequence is TGTGCCAGCAGCTTAGTAGGCGTAACTAGCACAGATACGCAGTATTTT. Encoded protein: CASSLVGVTSTDTQYF.